The rows below give T cell receptor beta chains drawn from one sample of a study of blood T cells in healthy people across ages. TCRdb ran MiXCR on the 5' RACE reads and lists one entry per CDR3 protein. The repertoire holds around 1,800,000 distinct CDR3 sequences, 30% to 40% seen once, with more than 20% in the top ten. Sequences were obtained from blood. The receptors shown here come from a human donor in good health. Each CDR3 is given with its conserved first and last residue. The order of the fields is J gene, V gene, clone size, D gene, CDR3 DNA, CDR3 protein. A D gene is named only where the DNA matches it firmly. The size entry is marked missing in some rows and otherwise reads once, few, many or a size class.

TRBJ2-1 | TRBV7-9 | - | TRBD2 | TGTGCCAGCAGTGAACGCCGGTGGGGGGGCAATGAGCAGTTCTTC | CASSERRWGGNEQFF
TRBJ2-3 | TRBV11-2 | few | - | TGTGCCAGCAGCCTCCGCAGGGCCGGGGATACGCAGTATTTT | CASSLRRAGDTQYF
TRBJ1-5 | TRBV7-2 | few | - | TGTGCCAAAAGGGAGGTGGAAGAACATAGCAATCAGCCCCAGCATTTT | CAKREVEEHSNQPQHF
TRBJ2-1 | TRBV7-6 | - | TRBD2 | TGTGCCAGCAGCTTAGCGCCAGCGGGGGGGCCCGTGCAGTTCTTC | CASSLAPAGGPVQFF
TRBJ2-3 | TRBV20-1 | few | - | TGCAGTGCTAGAGAGAGCGGGCCCGACCGAGATACGCAGTATTTT | CSARESGPDRDTQYF
TRBJ2-1 | TRBV25-1 | - | - | TGTGCCAGCAGCGGGGACTCCGAATTCGATGAGCAGTTCTTC | CASSGDSEFDEQFF
TRBJ2-5 | TRBV28 | - | - | TGTGCCAGCAGTTCCACAGGGCGGGTTCCACCAGAAGAGACCCAGTACTTC | CASSSTGRVPPEETQYF
TRBJ1-1 | TRBV5-5 | - | - | TGTGTCAGCAGCTTGGCACAGGGAAACACTGAAGCTTTCTTT | CVSSLAQGNTEAFF
TRBJ1-2 | TRBV12-3/TRBV12-4 | - | TRBD1 | TGTGCCAGCAGACCAGACAGGGCCTGGGGCTACACCTTC | CASRPDRAWGYTF
TRBJ1-5 | TRBV20-1 | - | - | TGCAGTGCTAGTCGTCCCGAGGGCGCGGGCCAGCCCCAGCATTTT | CSASRPEGAGQPQHF
TRBJ1-4 | TRBV20-1 | few | TRBD1 | TGCAGTGCTGTGGACAGGCTTGTGGATGAAAAACTGTTTTTT | CSAVDRLVDEKLFF
TRBJ2-1 | TRBV20-1 | few | TRBD1 | TGCAGTGCTATACAGGGGGGCTATACTGACAATGAGCAGTTCTTC | CSAIQGGYTDNEQFF
TRBJ2-5 | TRBV12-3/TRBV12-4 | many | - | TGTGCCAGCAGTCCCCTAGGGGCCCAAGAGACCCAGTACTTC | CASSPLGAQETQYF
TRBJ2-1 | TRBV6-6 | - | TRBD2 | TGTGCCAGCAGCTTCCGGACTAGCGGGCTATACAATGAGCAGTTCTTC | CASSFRTSGLYNEQFF
TRBJ2-1 | TRBV6-2/TRBV6-3 | - | TRBD1 | TGTGCCAGCAGAGGGACAGCTAACAATGAGCAGTTCTTC | CASRGTANNEQFF
TRBJ1-2 | TRBV7-8 | - | - | TGTGCCAGCAGCGCCGCAGGGGCGAGAGGCTACACCTTC | CASSAAGARGYTF
TRBJ2-1 | TRBV6-2/TRBV6-3 | - | - | TGTGCCAGCAGTTACCCAGCAGTTAATAATGAGCAGTTCTTC | CASSYPAVNNEQFF
TRBJ2-5 | TRBV29-1 | - | - | TGCAGCGTTTGGGGGGCTAAGACAGGGAACCAAGAGACCCAGTACTTC | CSVWGAKTGNQETQYF
TRBJ2-3 | TRBV27 | few | - | TGTGCCAGCAGGAGTGGGGGGGCCCTCACAGATACGCAGTATTTT | CASRSGGALTDTQYF
TRBJ2-1 | TRBV7-2 | - | TRBD2 | TGTGCCAGCAGCCCTCGAGGGACTAGCGGAGACAATGAGCAGTTCTTC | CASSPRGTSGDNEQFF
TRBJ2-3 | TRBV4-3 | few | - | TGCGCCAGCAGCCAGGCAGCGCTGAGTTCGTTGGATACGCAGTATTTT | CASSQAALSSLDTQYF
TRBJ1-1 | TRBV7-9 | - | TRBD1 | TGTGCCAGCAGCTTAGGGACAGGGCGAGATGCTTTCTTT | CASSLGTGRDAFF
TRBJ2-7 | TRBV6-5 | few | - | TGTGCCAGCAGTTACTCGGTTGGAGACAGCCGACTCTACGAGCAGTACTTC | CASSYSVGDSRLYEQYF
TRBJ1-5 | TRBV20-1 | - | - | TGCAGTGCTAGTCTGGGACACAATCAGCCCCAGCATTTT | CSASLGHNQPQHF
TRBJ2-3 | TRBV10-3 | - | - | TGTGCCATCACCCAGGGGACGCTAAGCTCAGATACGCAGTATTTT | CAITQGTLSSDTQYF
TRBJ2-7 | TRBV20-1 | - | - | TGCAGTGCTACCCGGGACACCGGCCCCCACGAGCAGTACTTC | CSATRDTGPHEQYF
TRBJ1-2 | TRBV29-1 | - | TRBD1 | TGCAGCGTTGATGATCAGGCAGGGGGCTCCTATGGCTACACCTTC | CSVDDQAGGSYGYTF
TRBJ1-2 | TRBV27 | - | - | TGTGCCAGCAGTTTAAAAACGCCAATGACTTATGGCTACACCTTC | CASSLKTPMTYGYTF
TRBJ2-3 | TRBV2 | - | - | TGTGCCAGCAGTAGTAGCACGGGGAGCACAGATACGCAGTATTTT | CASSSSTGSTDTQYF
TRBJ1-4 | TRBV29-1 | - | - | TGCAGCGCTGGGGGCGCAACTAATGAAAAACTGTTTTTT | CSAGGATNEKLFF
TRBJ2-1 | TRBV6-2/TRBV6-3 | - | - | TGTGCCAGCGGGGTTCAAACCTACAATGAGCAGTTCTTC | CASGVQTYNEQFF
TRBJ2-5 | TRBV20-1 | - | - | TGCAGTGCTTGGGCCGCCCCGCAAGAGACCCAGTACTTC | CSAWAAPQETQYF
TRBJ1-1 | TRBV7-9 | many | - | TGTGCCAGCAGCTTGCCGGCGAACACTGAAGCTTTCTTT | CASSLPANTEAFF
TRBJ2-1 | TRBV11-2 | few | TRBD2 | TGTGCCAGCAGCTTCTCCCCCGGGGGGGTTAGCTCCTACAATGAGCAGTTCTTC | CASSFSPGGVSSYNEQFF
TRBJ2-7 | TRBV29-1 | - | TRBD2 | TGCAGCGTTGAAGGCCCTAGCGGGGGGGCCTTCTACGAGCAGTACTTC | CSVEGPSGGAFYEQYF
TRBJ2-1 | TRBV9 | few | - | TGTGCCAGCAGCAGGCCGGGACATGTGGACTACAATGAGCAGTTCTTC | CASSRPGHVDYNEQFF
TRBJ2-7 | TRBV18 | - | TRBD1 | TGTGCCAGCTCACCCGGACAGGGGTCCAACGAGCAGTACTTC | CASSPGQGSNEQYF
TRBJ2-7 | TRBV24-1 | - | - | TGTGCCACCACCGCAGGGGCCCCCTCCTACGAGCAGTACTTC | CATTAGAPSYEQYF
TRBJ1-1 | TRBV7-9 | - | - | TGTGCCAGCCGACTTCTCCCCGGTTCAGTGAACACTGAAGCTTTCTTT | CASRLLPGSVNTEAFF
TRBJ2-2 | TRBV7-3 | - | - | TGTGCCAGCAGCTTAACATGGCGCGGGGAGCTGTTTTTT | CASSLTWRGELFF
TRBJ2-5 | TRBV4-3 | few | TRBD1 | TGCGCCAGCAGCCAAGTGAAACGACAGGGGCATGAGACCCAGTACTTC | CASSQVKRQGHETQYF
TRBJ2-5 | TRBV7-6 | - | - | TGTGCCAGCAGCCCACTGACAGAGAGAGAGACCCAGTACTTC | CASSPLTERETQYF
TRBJ1-4 | TRBV3-1 | - | - | TGTGCCAGCAGCCAACCGCAAACGGGGCGAGATAATGAAAAACTGTTTTTT | CASSQPQTGRDNEKLFF
TRBJ2-4 | TRBV28 | - | TRBD1 | TGTGCCAGCACCCGGGACAGGGACCCAACAAGAATTAGGGGGGACATTCAGTACTTC | CASTRDRDPTRIRGDIQYF
TRBJ1-1 | TRBV24-1 | - | TRBD1 | TGTGCCACCAGTGATCCCGGGACAGGGAACACTGAAGCTTTCTTT | CATSDPGTGNTEAFF
TRBJ1-2 | TRBV20-1 | - | - | TGCAGTGCTAGAGTGGGGTGGGGAGGCAACTATGGCTACACCTTC | CSARVGWGGNYGYTF
TRBJ2-1 | TRBV4-3 | - | - | TGCGCCAGCAGCCAAGATGAGGCGGAGACCTACAATGAGCAGTTCTTC | CASSQDEAETYNEQFF
TRBJ2-3 | TRBV7-3 | few | - | TGTGCCAGCAGCTTAACCGGTGGGGCCCCAGATACGCAGTATTTT | CASSLTGGAPDTQYF
TRBJ2-3 | TRBV29-1 | - | TRBD2 | TGCAGCGCAAGCCGGGCTAGCGGGGGACAAGATACGCAGTATTTT | CSASRASGGQDTQYF
TRBJ1-1 | TRBV4-3 | - | - | TGCGCCAGCAGCCAAGATTGGAACGAGGGCCTCCAAGCTTTCTTT | CASSQDWNEGLQAFF
TRBJ1-5 | TRBV4-3 | - | - | TGCGCCAGCAGCCAAGTGAGGGAACAGCCCCAGCATTTT | CASSQVREQPQHF
TRBJ2-1 | TRBV7-2 | many | TRBD1 | TGTGCCAGCAGCTCGGGACAGTCGGCAGTGAATGAGCAGTTCTTC | CASSSGQSAVNEQFF
TRBJ1-5 | TRBV6-2/TRBV6-3 | - | TRBD1 | TGTGCCAGCAGTTATCCGGACAGGGGGTCGGCGCCCCAGCATTTT | CASSYPDRGSAPQHF
TRBJ2-7 | TRBV20-1 | - | TRBD2 | TGCAGCGGAATACGTAGCGGGGGGAGCTACGAGCAGTACTTC | CSGIRSGGSYEQYF
TRBJ1-5 | TRBV4-3 | - | - | TGCGCCAGCAGCCAAGATCGGGCCGATCAGCCCCAGCATTTT | CASSQDRADQPQHF
TRBJ2-7 | TRBV10-3 | few | TRBD1 | TGTGCCATCAGTGAGTGGGACAGGGGACTCGGGGAGCAGTACTTC | CAISEWDRGLGEQYF
TRBJ1-2 | TRBV15 | many | TRBD1 | TGTGCCACCAGCAAAGGAGTTAGGGACAGGGACTATGGCTACACCTTC | CATSKGVRDRDYGYTF
TRBJ2-5 | TRBV12-3/TRBV12-4 | few | - | TGTGCCAGCAGTTCCACCGGACTGCAAGAGACCCAGTACTTC | CASSSTGLQETQYF
TRBJ2-2 | TRBV4-3 | - | - | TGCGCCAGCAGCCAAGCCCCCGGACACACCGGGGAGCTGTTTTTT | CASSQAPGHTGELFF
TRBJ1-1 | TRBV6-2/TRBV6-3 | - | - | TGTGCCAGCAGTTACACAGACATTTCAGCTTTCTTT | CASSYTDISAFF